Given below is one TCR beta chain in context. Its antigen is as yet unknown. This sample is part of a study of shared clonotypes between healthy human individuals. Points from the study as a whole: Shared across a few donors were 4% to 6% of the naive CD4 clonotypes.

CDR1 and CDR2 (germline): SGHTA, FQGTGA. V lost 2 bases, J lost 5 bases, and 14 bases lay in between. This CDR3 spans 15 amino acids. The protocol was immunoSEQ multiplex PCR, while the TCRdb copy is restricted to in-frame clones and leaves out a portion. The data show 950,000 to 1,200,000 clones, roughly 77% seen once. Sequencing used memory CD4+ T cells from PBMCs. This sample's subset: CD45RA-negative fraction. The V and J genes are TRBV7-3 and TRBJ2-3; D may be TRBD1 (7 bases). The receptor was isolated from a man younger than 30 in good health. Some clones in this sample may be carry-over from other donors' samples. The CDR3 nucleotides read TGTGCCAGCAGCTTAGGGATCCAGGGGGGAGATACGCAGTATTTT. It encodes CASSLGIQGGDTQYF.